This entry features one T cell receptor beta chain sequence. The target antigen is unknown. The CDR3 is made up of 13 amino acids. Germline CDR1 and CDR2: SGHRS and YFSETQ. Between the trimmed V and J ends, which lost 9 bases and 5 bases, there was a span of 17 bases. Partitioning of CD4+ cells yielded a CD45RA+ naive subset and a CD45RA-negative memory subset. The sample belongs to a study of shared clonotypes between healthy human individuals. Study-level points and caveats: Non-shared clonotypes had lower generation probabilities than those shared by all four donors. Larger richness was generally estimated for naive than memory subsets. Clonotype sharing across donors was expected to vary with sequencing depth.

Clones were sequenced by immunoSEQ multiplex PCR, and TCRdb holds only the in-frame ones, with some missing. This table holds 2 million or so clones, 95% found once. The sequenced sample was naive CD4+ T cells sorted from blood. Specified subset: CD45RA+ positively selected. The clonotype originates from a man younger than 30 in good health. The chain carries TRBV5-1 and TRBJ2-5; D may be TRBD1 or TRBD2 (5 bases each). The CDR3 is CATATGPGETQYF. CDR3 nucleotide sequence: TGCGCCACCGCGACGGGACCAGGGGAGACCCAGTACTTC.